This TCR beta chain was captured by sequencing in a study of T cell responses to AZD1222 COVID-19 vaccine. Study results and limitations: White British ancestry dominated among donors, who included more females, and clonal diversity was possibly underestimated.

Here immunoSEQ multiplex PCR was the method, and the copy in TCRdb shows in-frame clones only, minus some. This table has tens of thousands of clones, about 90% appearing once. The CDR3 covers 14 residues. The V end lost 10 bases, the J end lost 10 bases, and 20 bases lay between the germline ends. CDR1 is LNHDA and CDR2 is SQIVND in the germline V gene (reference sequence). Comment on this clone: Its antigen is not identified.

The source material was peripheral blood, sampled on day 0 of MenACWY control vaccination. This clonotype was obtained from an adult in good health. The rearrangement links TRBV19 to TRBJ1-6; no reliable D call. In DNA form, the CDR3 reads TGTGCCACTACGGAGGGTTCTTGGGGATCACCCCTCCACTTT. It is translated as CATTEGSWGSPLHF.